The 20 T cell receptor beta chains below all came from one sample that was sequenced in a study of blood T cells in healthy people across ages. Then a second PCR, running about 6 to 12 cycles, was carried out with a sample-barcoded 5' primer and a J-beta primer mix. MiXCR, applied by TCRdb to the 5' RACE reads, yields one record per CDR3 protein. The repertoire holds roughly 1,800,000 distinct CDR3 sequences, about 50% seen once, with over 2% in the top ten. Sequencing was done on a sample of blood. The source of these receptors is a woman in her forties in good health.

This clonotype appeared a few times. Its ends do not fully match the called genes, so a read error is possible. The chain recombines TRBV12-3 or TRBV12-4 with TRBJ1-5; a possible D gene is TRBD1 (5 bases). This CDR3 has 15 amino acids. CDR3 region: CASSLGTGGDQPQHF. The CDR3 DNA reads TGTGCCAGCAGCTTAGGGACCGGGGGTGATCAGCCCCAGCATTTT.

This clonotype was counted a few times. The chain recombines TRBV7-9 with TRBJ2-1, with a tentative D call TRBD2 (5 bases). In germline, CDR1 is SEHNR, CDR2 FQNEAQ (reference sequence). The CDR3 is made up of 15 amino acids. V was clipped by 7 bases and J by 4 bases, with 17 bases between them. CDR3 region: CASIRGGVDYNEQFF. The CDR3 nucleotides read TGTGCCAGCATCCGCGGAGGAGTAGATTACAATGAGCAGTTCTTC.

This chain uses TRBV28 with TRBJ2-4; maybe TRBD1 (6 bases). Germline values: CDR1 MDHEN, CDR2 SYDVKM. Trimming stripped 8 bases from V and 5 bases from J, with 16 bases between. CDR3 size: 14 residues. In DNA form, the CDR3 reads TGTGCCAGCCTAACAGGGCACGGAGAAAACATTCAGTACTTC. It encodes CASLTGHGENIQYF.

The genes are TRBV7-2 and TRBJ1-5; tentative D call: TRBD1 (5 bases). Germline V gene data show CDR1 as SGHTA and CDR2 as FQGNSA. There are 18 residues in the CDR3. V gave up 1 base and J gave up 4 bases, with 20 bases separating them. The CDR3 nucleotides read TGTGCCAGCAGCTTAGTCAGCGGGGCCAAGACTGGTAATCAGCCCCAGCATTTT. Translated: CASSLVSGAKTGNQPQHF.

The CDR3 region has the DNA TGTGCCAGCAGTGAAGCACGGGCTAGCGAAGGCACAGATACGCAGTATTTT. This encodes CASSEARASEGTDTQYF. The chain carries TRBV2 and TRBJ2-3; a possible D gene is TRBD2 (6 bases). This CDR3 comprises 17 residues. Germline-derived CDR1 and CDR2 are SNHLY and FYNNEI. V lost 0 bases to trimming and J lost 1 base, with 14 bases between them.

CDR3 amino acids: CASSEQLSSYNEQFF. The CDR3 nucleotides are TGTGCCAGCAGTGAACAGTTAAGCTCCTACAATGAGCAGTTCTTC. The rearrangement uses TRBV2 and TRBJ2-1; D unclear. The ends were cut back, 2 bases at V and 0 bases at J, with 8 bases in the middle. CDR3 length equals 15 residues. CDR1 SNHLY and CDR2 FYNNEI come from the germline V gene.

The V gene is TRBV4-3, the J gene TRBJ2-1, with 8 bases aligning to TRBD2. Germline CDR1 is LGHNA and CDR2 is YSLEER. CDR3 length: 16 residues. The J segment lost 4 bases and the V segment lost 0 bases, leaving 5 bases of the junction unmatched. CDR3 bases: TGCGCCAGCAGCCAAGATTTTGCGGGGGGATACAATGAGCAGTTCTTC. Protein product: CASSQDFAGGYNEQFF.

V usage is TRBV28 and J usage is TRBJ2-5, with D tentatively TRBD2 (6 bases). Deletions cut 4 bases from V and 2 bases from J, with 20 bases between. The germline V gene encodes CDR1 MDHEN and CDR2 SYDVKM. This CDR3 contains 17 residues. CDR3 residues: CASSSRYAGRVQETQYF. For the CDR3, the DNA is TGTGCCAGCAGTTCCCGGTATGCGGGAAGGGTTCAAGAGACCCAGTACTTC.

The sample holds a few counts of this clonotype. The chain carries TRBV28 and TRBJ2-7; no definite D call. V was trimmed by 3 bases and J by 1 base, leaving 10 bases between them. Germline values: CDR1 MDHEN, CDR2 SYDVKM. The CDR3 is 14 amino acids. CDR3 in amino acids: CASSFEVLSYEQYF. The CDR3 coding sequence is TGTGCCAGCAGTTTTGAGGTGCTGTCCTACGAGCAGTACTTC.

The CDR3: CASSEAGTYYEQYF. CDR3 nucleotides: TGTGCCAGCAGTGAAGCGGGCACATACTACGAGCAGTACTTC. This chain uses TRBV25-1 with TRBJ2-4; a weak D match, TRBD2 (5 bases). The end of the DNA aligns better with TRBJ2-7, so the J call may be wrong. This CDR3 comprises 14 residues. Germline values: CDR1 MGHDK, CDR2 SYGVNS.

As for this clonotype: One end of the junction is discordant with germline, which a read error may explain. The CDR3 region has the DNA TGCAGTGTCCGACGACTAATGAACCCTGAAGCTTTCTTT. Translation gives CSVRRLMNPEAFF. The chain couples TRBV20-1 to TRBJ1-1; no clear D gene. The CDR3 spans 13 residues. CDR1 and CDR2 (germline): DFQATT, SNEGSKA (reference sequence).

This rearrangement joins TRBV3-1 to TRBJ2-3; possibly TRBD1 or TRBD2 for D (5 bases each). Germline loops: CDR1 LGHDT, CDR2 YNNKEL (reference sequence). The CDR3 consists of 16 residues. The germline V and J ends were trimmed by 2 bases and 2 bases, with 14 bases remaining between them. CDR3 DNA sequence: TGTGCCAGCAGCCAACCCGGGACGGGTCCCACAGATACGCAGTATTTT. Encoded protein: CASSQPGTGPTDTQYF.

The chain uses TRBV7-2 and TRBJ2-5; no reliable D call. Germline V gene lookup returns CDR1 SGHTA and CDR2 FQGNSA. The CDR3 contains 14 residues. Trimming shortened V by 4 bases and J by 4 bases, and 13 bases separated the two germline ends. CDR3 bases: TGTGCCAGCAGCTCCACTAAGGTTCTAGAGACCCAGTACTTC. It translates to CASSSTKVLETQYF.

The V call is TRBV7-9, the J call TRBJ1-4, with 8 bases matching TRBD1. Losses at the gene ends were 0 bases for V and 8 bases for J; bases not matched to a gene: 5. The CDR3 sequence is 15 residues long. Germline-derived CDR1 and CDR2 are SEHNR and FQNEAQ (reference sequence). CDR3 nucleotide sequence: TGTGCCAGCAGCTTAGCTGACAGGGGAGGCGAAAAACTGTTTTTT. Translated: CASSLADRGGEKLFF.

Only one count was recorded for this clonotype. The gene calls are TRBV29-1 and TRBJ1-2, with 7 positions matching TRBD1. The germline V gene has CDR1 SQVTM and CDR2 ANQGSEA. V shed 4 bases and J 8 bases; nucleotides not matched to a gene: 7. The CDR3 spans 12 residues. DNA for the CDR3: TGCAGCGTTGGGCAGGGGGAGGGGGGCTACACCTTC. Amino acids: CSVGQGEGGYTF.

This clonotype was observed a handful of times. V and J are TRBV20-1 and TRBJ1-2; D gene uncertain. V was shortened by 2 bases and J by 2 bases, with 6 bases between the two germline ends. CDR1 is DFQATT and CDR2 is SNEGSKA in the germline V gene (reference sequence). The CDR3 consists of 12 residues. Here the CDR3 DNA reads TGCAGTGCTAGACTTAGGAACTATGGCTACACCTTC. This translates into CSARLRNYGYTF.

The chain joins TRBV7-2 to TRBJ2-1; D may be TRBD2 (5 bases). This CDR3 is built from 13 residues. Trimming stripped 5 bases from V and 7 bases from J, with 12 bases between. Per the germline V gene, CDR1 is SGHTA and CDR2 is FQGNSA. CDR3 region: CASSQEVGNEQFF. Written as DNA, the CDR3 is TGTGCCAGCAGCCAGGAGGTGGGTAATGAGCAGTTCTTC.

The chain recombines TRBV28 with TRBJ2-1; D perhaps matches TRBD2 (6 bases). The length of the CDR3 is 13 residues. V lost 8 bases to trimming and J lost 8 bases, with 16 bases between them. Germline V gene sequence: CDR1 MDHEN, CDR2 SYDVKM. CDR3: CASRVGGGDEQFF. CDR3 DNA sequence: TGTGCCAGCCGTGTGGGGGGAGGAGATGAGCAGTTCTTC.

The rearrangement links TRBV5-6 to TRBJ2-7; D unclear. The CDR3 consists of 14 residues. Germline-derived CDR1 and CDR2 are SGHDT and YYEEEE. V was shortened by 3 bases and J by 1 base, with 11 bases between the two germline ends. This CDR3 reads CASSSPPVSYEQYF. CDR3 nucleotides: TGTGCCAGCAGCTCCCCACCTGTATCCTACGAGCAGTACTTC.

This clonotype came up a few times. The chain uses TRBV20-1 and TRBJ2-5; 7 bases are a match to TRBD2. The CDR3 extends over 13 amino acids. Germline CDR1 is DFQATT and CDR2 is SNEGSKA (reference sequence). V gave up 6 bases and J gave up 2 bases; unmatched junction bases: 6. The CDR3 here is CSAGGGRQETQYF. CDR3 nucleotide sequence: TGCAGTGCCGGGGGAGGGAGACAAGAGACCCAGTACTTC.